This TCR beta chain was sequenced during a study of human T cells and chemical hapten exposure. The time point: patch test 2, 6 weeks after DPC sensitization. Stated treatment: therapeutic diphenylcyclopropenone sensitization with weekly scalp DPC. The total RNA was obtained from whole blood that was not fractionated. During construction of the library, unique molecular identifiers were attached to individual cDNA molecules for quantitative, reproducible TCR counting. MiXCR, applied by TCRdb to the RACE reads, yields one record per CDR3 protein. The repertoire holds about 380,000 distinct CDR3 sequences, about 6.9% seen once, with less than 6.5% in the top ten. The V gene's germline CDR1 is MGHDK and CDR2 SYGVNS. The CDR3 sequence is 15 residues long. On this clonotype itself: One junction end does not reproduce the germline sequence, and a read error may be involved.

Sequences were derived from whole blood, sampled in connection with sensitization to the hapten diphenylcyclopropenone (DPC). This clonotype was obtained from a young woman with alopecia areata. Some clones in this sample may be carry-over from other donors' samples. The rearrangement joins TRBV25-1 to TRBJ2-3, with 9 bases aligning to TRBD2. The CDR3 protein is CAGRTAGGSTDTQYF. The CDR3 nucleotides are TGTGCCGGCAGAACAGCGGGGGGTAGCACAGATACGCAGTATTTT.